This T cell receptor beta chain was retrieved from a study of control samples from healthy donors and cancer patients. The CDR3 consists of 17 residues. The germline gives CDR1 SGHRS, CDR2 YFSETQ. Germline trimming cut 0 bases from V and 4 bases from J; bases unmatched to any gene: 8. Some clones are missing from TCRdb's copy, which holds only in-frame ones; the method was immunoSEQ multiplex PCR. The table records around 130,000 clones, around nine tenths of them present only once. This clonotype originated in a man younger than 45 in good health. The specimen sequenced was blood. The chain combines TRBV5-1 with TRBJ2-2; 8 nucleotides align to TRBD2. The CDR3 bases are TGCGCCAGCAGCTTGGTTCCGGGACTAGTACGCACCGGGGAGCTGTTTTTT. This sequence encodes CASSLVPGLVRTGELFF. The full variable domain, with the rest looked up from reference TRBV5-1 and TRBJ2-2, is KAGVTQTPRYLIKTRGQQVTLSCSPISGHRSVSWYQQTPGQGLQFLFEYFSETQRNKGNFPGRFSGRQFSNSRSEMNVSTLELGDSALYLCASSLVPGLVRTGELFFGEGSRLTVL.